The present T cell receptor beta chain was sequenced within a study of regulatory T cells in long-lasting Graves disease. This clonotype was counted at least ten times. The antigen is not known. Combining iRepertoire HTBI primers with Arm-PCR of CDR3 regions, the authors built TCR beta libraries. TCRdb processed the multiplex PCR reads anew with MiXCR; each CDR3 protein has one entry. The profile covers around 470,000 distinct CDR3 sequences, with 14% appearing a single time and approximately 17% taken by the ten largest. Broader study findings: Persistent disease preferred TRBV28, TRBJ1-2 and TRBJ2-5; new disease, TRBV20-1 and TRBJ2-1.

Time point given: newly diagnosed GD, antithyroid drugs for less than 3 months. The TCR library was prepared using RNA isolated from PBMCs. The CDR3 extends over 13 amino acids. Trimming took 4 bases from V and 5 from J, leaving 11 bases between them. Germline V lookup: CDR1 SGHRS, CDR2 YFSETQ. This same sample was also taken into another study, of T cells in Graves' hyperthyroidism and ophthalmopathy.

This sequence joins TRBV5-1 and TRBJ2-3; maybe TRBD1 (6 bases). This receptor was identified in a woman between 50 and 59 years old with Graves disease. The input for sequencing was peripheral blood mononuclear cells (PBMCs), taken at new diagnosis, from a patient treated with antithyroid drugs. The CDR3 is CASSIGQRDTQYF. CDR3 bases: TGCGCCAGCAGCATAGGACAGAGAGATACGCAGTATTTT.